These T cell receptor beta chains were read from a single sample in a study of blood T cell repertoires in COVID-19. Sequenced by immunoSEQ multiplex PCR; TCRdb stores in-frame clones only, minus some. The data show 100,000 to 150,000 clones, around 81% seen once. Sequencing input: peripheral blood. The receptors were gathered from a man in his 60s with acute or convalescent COVID-19. Each CDR3 is given with its conserved first and last residue. The D gene is left open where the match is weak. The listing skips clone size in some rows; elsewhere it reads once, few, many or a size class.

J: TRBJ2-5; D: .; length: 14; V: TRBV9; size: .; CDR3: CASSAGQQQETQYF; DNA: TGTGCCAGCAGCGCAGGACAGCAACAAGAGACCCAGTACTTC
J: TRBJ2-3; D: TRBD1; length: 15; V: TRBV7-3; size: .; CDR3: CASSSRTGSTDTQYF; DNA: TGTGCCAGCAGCTCTCGGACAGGGAGCACAGATACGCAGTATTTT
J: TRBJ2-3; D: .; length: 11; V: TRBV6-5; size: .; CDR3: CASSVTDTQYF; DNA: TGTGCCAGCAGCGTCACAGATACGCAGTATTTT
J: TRBJ1-5; D: .; length: 19; V: TRBV28; size: .; CDR3: CASSFYRAGIKYSNQPQHF; DNA: TGTGCCAGCAGTTTTTACCGCGCAGGGATAAAATATAGCAATCAGCCCCAGCATTTT
J: TRBJ1-1; D: .; length: 15; V: TRBV5-4; size: .; CDR3: CASSSLSDRRTEAFF; DNA: TGTGCCAGCAGCTCCTTATCCGACAGAAGGACTGAAGCTTTCTTT
J: TRBJ2-5; D: TRBD1; length: 15; V: TRBV6-2/TRBV6-3; size: .; CDR3: CASSYPRQGEETQYF; DNA: TGTGCCAGCAGTTACCCCAGACAGGGGGAAGAGACCCAGTACTTC
J: TRBJ1-6; D: TRBD1; length: 15; V: TRBV5-1; size: .; CDR3: CASSPTTGGGSPLHF; DNA: TGCGCCAGCAGCCCTACGACAGGGGGCGGTTCACCCCTCCACTTT
J: TRBJ1-3; D: TRBD1; length: 14; V: TRBV9; size: .; CDR3: CASSPRGPGNTIYF; DNA: TGTGCCAGCAGCCCAAGGGGGCCTGGAAACACCATATATTTT
J: TRBJ2-7; D: TRBD1; length: 15; V: TRBV29-1; size: .; CDR3: CSVKHPGQGSYEQYF; DNA: TGCAGCGTTAAGCATCCGGGACAGGGATCCTACGAGCAGTACTTC
J: TRBJ1-1; D: .; length: 13; V: TRBV29-1; size: .; CDR3: CSVGRPAGPEAFF; DNA: TGCAGCGTTGGGCGCCCGGCGGGACCTGAAGCTTTCTTT
J: TRBJ2-1; D: .; length: 13; V: TRBV19; size: .; CDR3: CASSIVPGDEQFF; DNA: TGTGCCAGTAGTATAGTTCCGGGAGATGAGCAGTTCTTC
J: TRBJ2-7; D: .; length: 9; V: TRBV6-5; size: .; CDR3: CASGLEQYF; DNA: TGTGCCTCCGGTCTCGAGCAGTACTTC
J: TRBJ1-1; D: TRBD1; length: 17; V: TRBV5-1; size: .; CDR3: CASSSSYRGRMNTEAFF; DNA: TGCGCCAGCAGCTCCTCTTACAGGGGGCGGATGAACACTGAAGCTTTCTTT
J: TRBJ1-2; D: .; length: 14; V: TRBV18; size: .; CDR3: CASSGTTLNYGYTF; DNA: TGTGCCAGCTCCGGGACAACCCTCAATTATGGCTACACCTTC
J: TRBJ2-3; D: .; length: 14; V: TRBV5-4; size: .; CDR3: CASSFPRETDTQYF; DNA: TGTGCCAGCAGCTTCCCCAGGGAAACAGATACGCAGTATTTT
J: TRBJ2-7; D: TRBD2; length: 16; V: TRBV28; size: .; CDR3: CASSLRGAGLSYEQYF; DNA: TGTGCCAGCAGCCTACGAGGAGCGGGACTCTCCTACGAGCAGTACTTC
J: TRBJ1-4; D: TRBD1; length: 16; V: TRBV15; size: once; CDR3: CATSRVPGQANEELFF; DNA: TGTGCCACCAGCAGGGTCCCGGGACAGGCTAATGAGGAACTGTTTTTT
J: TRBJ1-5; D: .; length: 14; V: TRBV7-9; size: .; CDR3: CASSSSGQNQPQHF; DNA: TGTGCCAGCAGCTCGAGCGGCCAGAATCAGCCCCAGCATTTT
J: TRBJ1-2; D: .; length: 13; V: TRBV28; size: .; CDR3: CASNPPGDYGYTF; DNA: TGTGCCAGCAACCCGCCGGGAGACTATGGCTACACCTTC
J: TRBJ2-6; D: .; length: 19; V: TRBV18; size: .; CDR3: CASSNRPGNSLSGANVLTF; DNA: TGTGCCAGCTCCAACCGACCGGGTAATTCCCTCTCTGGGGCCAACGTCCTGACTTTC
J: TRBJ2-3; D: .; length: 15; V: TRBV2; size: .; CDR3: CASATLASSTDTQYF; DNA: TGTGCCAGCGCTACCCTAGCGTCGAGCACAGATACGCAGTATTTT
J: TRBJ2-7; D: .; length: 13; V: TRBV2; size: .; CDR3: CASASGPRLVQYF; DNA: TGTGCCAGCGCAAGCGGCCCTCGGCTTGTGCAGTACTTC
J: TRBJ1-2; D: .; length: 14; V: TRBV6-1; size: .; CDR3: CASSEAPGKEGYTF; DNA: TGTGCCAGCAGTGAAGCCCCAGGGAAAGAGGGCTACACCTTC
J: TRBJ2-1; D: TRBD2; length: 15; V: TRBV7-9; size: .; CDR3: CASSLGSGINNEQFF; DNA: TGTGCCAGCAGCTTGGGTAGCGGGATTAATAATGAGCAGTTCTTC